Shown below are 9 T cell receptor beta chains from a single sample sequenced in a study of T cell responses to AZD1222 COVID-19 vaccine. TCRdb keeps only in-frame clones here, not all; method: immunoSEQ multiplex PCR. This repertoire shows a few hundred thousand clones, roughly 93% found once; its top ten account for 0.5% to 0.7%. The input for sequencing was peripheral blood, taken on day 0 of AZD1222 vaccination. Receptors were obtained from an adult in good health.

This clone came up once. The rearrangement uses TRBV12-3 or TRBV12-4 and TRBJ2-2; D ambiguous. The length of the CDR3 is 12 residues. V lost 11 bases, J lost 5 bases, and 12 bases lay in between. CDR3 sequence reads: CADKEWTGELFF. Written as DNA, the CDR3 is TGTGCCGATAAGGAATGGACCGGGGAGCTGTTTTTT.

The V and J genes are TRBV2 and TRBJ2-1, with D perhaps matching TRBD2 (6 bases). The CDR3 length is 13 residues. CDR1 and CDR2 from the germline V gene are SNHLY and FYNNEI. CDR3 sequence reads: CARSSGSYNEQFF. CDR3 DNA sequence: TGTGCTAGAAGCAGCGGGTCCTACAATGAGCAGTTCTTC.

The chain links TRBV5-1 to TRBJ2-1; tentative D call: TRBD2 (6 bases). The CDR3 loop spans 16 amino acids. Trimming shortened V by 0 bases and J by 0 bases, and 10 bases separated the two germline ends. Germline loops: CDR1 SGHRS, CDR2 YFSETQ. The CDR3 spells CASSLAFSGSYNEQFF. The CDR3 region has the DNA TGCGCCAGCAGCTTGGCCTTTAGCGGCTCCTACAATGAGCAGTTCTTC.

The chain links TRBV28 to TRBJ2-4; the D gene is possibly TRBD2 (6 bases). CDR3 size: 11 residues. V was trimmed by 3 bases and J by 14 bases, leaving 11 bases between them. Germline values: CDR1 MDHEN, CDR2 SYDVKM. The CDR3, as DNA: TGTGCCAGCAGTTTCCCCGGGAGTAAGTACTTC. Protein product: CASSFPGSKYF. Combining the CDR3 with reference TRBV28 and TRBJ2-4 gives the whole variable domain DVKVTQSSRYLVKRTGEKVFLECVQDMDHENMFWYRQDPGLGLRLIYFSYDVKMKEKGDIPEGYSVSREKKERFSLILESASTNQTSMYLCASSFPGSKYFGAGTRLSVL.

The genes are TRBV9 and TRBJ1-1; D is undetermined. This CDR3 has 14 residues. Germline values: CDR1 SGDLS, CDR2 YYNGEE. V lost 3 bases and J 4 bases, leaving 13 bases between the germline ends. CDR3 sequence: CASSGTGRGTEAFF. The CDR3 bases are TGTGCCAGCAGCGGGACCGGGCGGGGCACTGAAGCTTTCTTT. The variable domain in full, with the rest retrieved from reference TRBV9 and TRBJ1-1, is DSGVTQTPKHLITATGQRVTLRCSPRSGDLSVYWYQQSLDQGLQFLIQYYNGEERAKGNILERFSAQQFPDLHSELNLSSLELGDSALYFCASSGTGRGTEAFFGQGTRLTVV.

This clone came up once. The chain uses TRBV7-2 and TRBJ2-7; possible D gene TRBD2, 6 bases. The germline V gene encodes CDR1 SGHTA and CDR2 FQGNSA. V was trimmed by 0 bases and J by 4 bases, leaving 10 bases between them. There are 14 residues in the CDR3. The CDR3 nucleotides read TGTGCCAGCAGCTTAGCGGGGGGAAATTACGAGCAGTACTTC. Its protein is CASSLAGGNYEQYF.

This clone was observed once. The gene calls are TRBV11-3 and TRBJ2-2; 7 positions agree with TRBD1. V was pared by 4 bases and J by 6 bases, with 2 bases of the junction left unmatched. The CDR3 runs to 13 residues. CDR1 and CDR2 (germline): SGHNT, YENEEA. The CDR3 spells CASSSQGSGELFF. For the CDR3, the DNA is TGTGCCAGCAGCTCACAGGGGTCCGGGGAGCTGTTTTTT.

The V call is TRBV5-1, the J call TRBJ2-2; the match to TRBD1 covers 7 bases. Germline CDR1 reads SGHRS; CDR2 reads YFSETQ. The CDR3 has 15 residues. V shed 5 bases and J 5 bases; nucleotides not matched to a gene: 9. The CDR3, as DNA: TGCGCCAGCAGAATCACAGGGGATTGGACCGGGGAGCTGTTTTTT. Translated: CASRITGDWTGELFF.

The chain links TRBV19 to TRBJ1-6, with no clear D. V lost 6 bases to trimming and J lost 0 bases, with 15 bases between them. The CDR3 sequence is 17 residues long. Germline V gene sequence: CDR1 LNHDA, CDR2 SQIVND (reference sequence). In DNA form, the CDR3 reads TGTGCCAGTAGCTCCTTTCATGCGAGCTCCTATAATTCACCCCTCCACTTT. It encodes CASSSFHASSYNSPLHF.